This T cell receptor (beta chain) was retrieved from a study of blood T cell repertoires in COVID-19. Background on the study: Whether acute or convalescent, the COVID-19 samples came from the United States, Italy and Spain. Sources were T cells, B-cell-depleted T cells, or PBMCs; the material itself was cDNA or gDNA.

The CDR3 spans 14 residues. V lost 2 bases and J lost 3; bases outside the gene matches: 3. Germline V gene data show CDR1 as PRHDT and CDR2 as FYEKMQ (reference sequence). This clone occurred many times. In the authors' methods: For nucleated cells, counts were estimated from reference gene primer amplification. Profiling relied on immunoSEQ multiplex PCR, and the TCRdb table lists in-frame clones only, not all of them. D and trimming were read from the DNA, whereas the V and J calls and clone size are those reported in that table. Here the sample spans some 65,000 clones, 79% being singletons. The sequence derives from a woman in her seventies with acute or convalescent COVID-19. The sample was peripheral blood. The chain joins TRBV13 to TRBJ2-7, with TRBD1 matching over 8 bases. For the CDR3, the DNA is TGTGCCAGCAGCTTAAAACAGGGGGGCTACGAGCAGTACTTC. This translates into CASSLKQGGYEQYF.